The T cell receptor (beta chain) under discussion was sequenced for a study of glioma-infiltrating T cells after dendritic cell vaccination. Data came from immunoSEQ multiplex PCR; TCRdb stores just in-frame clones and leaves some out. The sample carries approximately 91,000 clones, approximately 75% recorded once. Germline CDR1 and CDR2: MNHNY and SVGAGI (reference sequence). This CDR3 has 16 residues. The V and J ends lost 0 bases and 1 base respectively, with 12 bases between them. The time point: after dendritic cell vaccination, including at tumor progression/relapse. None of the glioblastoma patients had an isocitrate dehydrogenase mutation. This clone was counted only a few times.

The origin of this receptor is a human donor with glioblastoma. The sequenced sample was blood, obtained after dendritic cell vaccination. The rearrangement joins TRBV6-6 to TRBJ1-2; the D gene is possibly TRBD1 (5 bases). The CDR3 sequence is CASSYSQDIFNYGYTF. In nucleotides, the CDR3 is TGTGCCAGCAGTTACTCACAGGACATCTTTAACTATGGCTACACCTTC.